Following are 32 T cell receptor beta chains from one sample sequenced in a study of siplizumab effects on memory and regulatory T cells. Sequencing used immunoSEQ multiplex PCR; TCRdb keeps in-frame clones, though not all of them. The table lists tens of thousands of clones, around 94% of them singletons. Sequenced sample: non-Treg CD4+ T cells sorted from blood. Receptors were obtained from a human donor in good health.

The rearrangement links TRBV4-1 to TRBJ2-5; tentative D call: TRBD2 (6 bases). Germline V gives CDR1 MGHRA, CDR2 YSYEKL. Trimming removed 0 bases at V and 1 base at J, with 21 bases between. This CDR3 spans 19 amino acids. CDR3 in DNA: TGCGCCAGCAGCCAAGACCGGTTGACAAGAGGAGGGGTCCAAGAGACCCAGTACTTC. It is translated as CASSQDRLTRGGVQETQYF.

The rearrangement uses TRBV7-9 and TRBJ2-3; D might be TRBD1 (5 bases). The CDR3 spans 15 residues. Germline V gives CDR1 SEHNR, CDR2 FQNEAQ (reference sequence). V lost 1 base and J lost 1, with 9 bases in between. The DNA of the CDR3 is TGTGCCAGCAGCTTAGGGGGCCTGGGCACAGATACGCAGTATTTT. Its protein is CASSLGGLGTDTQYF.

The chain carries TRBV30 and TRBJ2-7; TRBD2 aligns across 14 bases. CDR1 is GTSNPN and CDR2 is SVGIG in the germline V gene (reference sequence). The trim removed 5 bases at V and 2 bases at J, leaving 11 bases unmatched. This CDR3 has 17 amino acids. The CDR3 reads CAWHPGTSGGHPYEQYF. The CDR3 bases are TGTGCCTGGCATCCCGGGACTAGCGGGGGCCACCCCTACGAGCAGTACTTC.

The gene calls are TRBV15 and TRBJ2-3, with D perhaps assigned TRBD1 or TRBD2 (5 bases each). The CDR3 contains 12 residues. The ends were cut back, 1 base at V and 11 bases at J, with 10 bases in the middle. Germline V gene lookup returns CDR1 LNHNV and CDR2 YYDKDF (reference sequence). The CDR3 reads CATSRGFGGQYF. CDR3 in DNA: TGTGCCACCAGCAGAGGTTTTGGGGGGCAGTATTTT.

This sequence joins TRBV7-9 and TRBJ2-5; 7 bases are a match to TRBD2. This CDR3 comprises 13 residues. With V trimmed by 8 bases and J by 5 bases, 8 bases remained unmatched. Germline V lookup: CDR1 SEHNR, CDR2 FQNEAQ (reference sequence). The CDR3 loop is CASSLAVGETQYF. The CDR3 region has the DNA TGTGCCAGCTCCCTAGCGGTGGGGGAGACCCAGTACTTC.

The CDR3: CASTRLAGGLNEQFF. As DNA, the CDR3 is TGTGCCAGCACTAGGCTAGCGGGAGGTCTTAATGAGCAGTTCTTC. The chain employs TRBV11-2 and TRBJ2-1; 11 bases map to TRBD2. With V trimmed by 7 bases and J by 7 bases, 9 bases remained unmatched. This CDR3 spans 15 amino acids. Germline loops: CDR1 SGHAT, CDR2 FQNNGV. The whole variable domain, filled in from reference TRBV11-2 and TRBJ2-1, reads EAGVAQSPRYKIIEKRQSVAFWCNPISGHATLYWYQQILGQGPKLLIQFQNNGVVDDSQLPKDRFSAERLKGVDSTLKIQPAKLEDSAVYLCASTRLAGGLNEQFFGPGTRLTVL.

The genes are TRBV12-5 and TRBJ2-1; 7 bases map to TRBD2. The CDR3 is 14 amino acids. The J segment lost 6 bases and the V segment lost 3 bases, leaving 5 bases of the junction unmatched. Per germline, CDR1 LGHNT and CDR2 FRNRAP. CDR3: CASGLPRETNEQFF. The CDR3 region has the DNA TGTGCTAGTGGTTTACCGCGGGAGACCAATGAGCAGTTCTTC.

The chain uses TRBV2 and TRBJ1-2, with D tentatively TRBD1 (5 bases). The CDR3 is 14 residues long. The V end lost 2 bases, the J end lost 3 bases, and 10 bases lay between the germline ends. Germline V gives CDR1 SNHLY, CDR2 FYNNEI. The CDR3 DNA follows: TGTGCCAGCAGTGAATCAGGGATGGACTATGGCTACACCTTC. This sequence encodes CASSESGMDYGYTF.

The CDR3 DNA reads TGTGCCAGCAGTCTACAGGGTTTTAACACTGAAGCTTTCTTT. This gives the protein CASSLQGFNTEAFF. The chain links TRBV6-5 to TRBJ1-1, with D perhaps TRBD1 (6 bases). The CDR3 extends over 14 amino acids. Germline CDR1 MNHEY, CDR2 SVGAGI. Trimming left V 5 bases short and J 2 bases short, with 12 bases between.

A few counts support this clone. The V and J genes are TRBV6-1 and TRBJ1-6, with 8 bases that match TRBD1. The germline V gene encodes CDR1 MNHNS and CDR2 SASEGT. The CDR3 is made up of 14 amino acids. Unmatched junction bases numbered 3, after V lost 4 bases and J lost 7 bases. The CDR3 spells CASSVTGANSPLHF. In DNA, the CDR3 is TGTGCCAGCAGTGTGACAGGGGCAAATTCACCCCTCCACTTT.

This sequence joins TRBV6-1 and TRBJ1-1, with 7 bases matching TRBD1. Germline V gene data show CDR1 as MNHNS and CDR2 as SASEGT. The CDR3 loop spans 14 amino acids. V shed 5 bases and J 3 bases; nucleotides not matched to a gene: 6. In DNA form, the CDR3 reads TGTGCCAGCAGTCGACAGGGAAGAGACACTGAAGCTTTCTTT. Residues: CASSRQGRDTEAFF.

The chain carries TRBV30 and TRBJ1-1; a possible D gene is TRBD1 (6 bases). The length of the CDR3 is 15 residues. Trimming shortened V by 3 bases and J by 2 bases, and 16 bases separated the two germline ends. Germline V lookup: CDR1 GTSNPN, CDR2 SVGIG (reference sequence). CDR3 sequence reads: CAWRRLTGANTEAFF. For the CDR3, the DNA is TGTGCCTGGAGGAGACTGACAGGCGCAAACACTGAAGCTTTCTTT.

This clone was recorded only once. This sequence joins TRBV9 and TRBJ1-3; D remains unclear. Germline V CDR1 and CDR2: SGDLS, YYNGEE. CDR3 length: 17 residues. Trimming left V 4 bases short and J 0 bases short, with 17 bases between. CDR3 in DNA: TGTGCCAGCAGCCCCCAGAGCGGTCTCAACTCTGGAAACACCATATATTTT. It codes for CASSPQSGLNSGNTIYF.

The CDR3 region is CASSLAVSYEQYF. CDR3 nucleotides: TGCGCCAGCAGCTTGGCCGTCTCCTACGAGCAGTACTTC. The chain is built from TRBV5-1 and TRBJ2-7; D is undetermined. Germline CDR1 reads SGHRS; CDR2 reads YFSETQ. V lost 0 bases, J lost 0 bases, and 4 bases lay in between. The CDR3 is 13 amino acids.

This clone was counted a single time. The chain joins TRBV4-2 to TRBJ2-4; D remains unclear. The CDR3 loop spans 14 amino acids. Trimming removed 1 base at V and 0 bases at J, with 4 bases between. Germline assignment: CDR1 LGHNA and CDR2 YNFKEQ. CDR3 bases: TGTGCCAGCAGCCAAGGGACAGCCAAAAACATTCAGTACTTC. Its translation: CASSQGTAKNIQYF.

With regard to this clone: At the DNA level, this CDR3 is encoded by other sequences in the same sample as well. V usage is TRBV20-1 and J usage is TRBJ1-1; D might be TRBD1 (5 bases). CDR1 is DFQATT, CDR2 SNEGSKA, per germline (reference sequence). This CDR3 is built from 11 residues. Trimming took off 7 bases at V and 4 bases at J, with 10 bases between the two ends. The CDR3 sequence: CSVLGGTEAFF. The CDR3 region has the DNA TGCAGTGTCCTGGGGGGCACTGAAGCTTTCTTT.

The genes are TRBV5-1 and TRBJ1-1, with 7 bases lining up with TRBD1. In germline, CDR1 is SGHRS, CDR2 YFSETQ. The V segment lost 1 base and the J segment 3 bases; nucleotides outside the gene matches: 3. The CDR3 totals 14 residues. In nucleotides, the CDR3 is TGCGCCAGCAGCTTGTTACAGGGGTACACTGAAGCTTTCTTT. It is translated as CASSLLQGYTEAFF. The variable domain in full, with the rest retrieved from reference TRBV5-1 and TRBJ1-1, is KAGVTQTPRYLIKTRGQQVTLSCSPISGHRSVSWYQQTPGQGLQFLFEYFSETQRNKGNFPGRFSGRQFSNSRSEMNVSTLELGDSALYLCASSLLQGYTEAFFGQGTRLTVV.

This chain joins TRBV5-4 and TRBJ2-3, with TRBD1 matching 7 bases. The CDR3 sequence is 16 residues long. The germline V gene encodes CDR1 SGHNT and CDR2 YYREEE (reference sequence). J was trimmed by 2 bases and V by 4 bases; bases with no gene match: 10. The chain's CDR3 is CASSAYGTAFTDTQYF. The CDR3 coding sequence is TGTGCCAGCAGCGCCTACGGGACAGCCTTCACAGATACGCAGTATTTT.

The chain couples TRBV5-1 to TRBJ1-2, with D unclear. The V and J ends lost 0 bases and 4 bases respectively, with 4 bases between them. This CDR3 spans 12 amino acids. Germline V gene data show CDR1 as SGHRS and CDR2 as YFSETQ. The CDR3 region has the DNA TGCGCCAGCAGCTTGGGGGGCTATGGCTACACCTTC. Protein: CASSLGGYGYTF.

The chain links TRBV5-1 to TRBJ1-5, with 12 bases fitting TRBD1. The V gene end was trimmed by 4 bases and the J gene end by 4 bases; junction bases not matched to a gene: 9. The CDR3 spans 17 residues. Germline CDR1 reads SGHRS; CDR2 reads YFSETQ. CDR3 region: CASSPGQGAPSNQPQHF. The CDR3 DNA is TGCGCCAGCAGCCCGGGACAGGGGGCCCCCTCTAATCAGCCCCAGCATTTT.

This clone appeared a few times. This rearrangement joins TRBV30 to TRBJ1-1, with 7 positions matching TRBD1. CDR3 length: 14 residues. The junction had 8 bases not matched to a gene; V was cut back by 3 bases and J by 4 bases. The germline V gene encodes CDR1 GTSNPN and CDR2 SVGIG (reference sequence). This CDR3 is CAWSLSQGSTEAFF. CDR3 sequence (DNA): TGTGCCTGGAGCCTTTCACAGGGGAGCACTGAAGCTTTCTTT. Supplemented by reference TRBV30 and TRBJ1-1, the full variable domain reads SQTIHQWPATLVQPVGSPLSLECTVEGTSNPNLYWYRQAAGRGLQLLFYSVGIGQISSEVPQNLSASRPQDRQFILSSKKLLLSDSGFYLCAWSLSQGSTEAFFGQGTRLTVV.

V usage is TRBV15 and J usage is TRBJ2-1; the match to TRBD2 covers 14 bases. The germline V gene has CDR1 LNHNV and CDR2 YYDKDF (reference sequence). The CDR3 is made up of 16 amino acids. V lost 1 base to trimming and J lost 6 bases; unmatched junction nucleotides: 2. The CDR3 region is CATSRAGLAGGNEQFF. The CDR3 DNA sequence: TGTGCCACCAGCAGAGCCGGACTAGCGGGGGGCAATGAGCAGTTCTTC.

The chain is built from TRBV28 and TRBJ1-3; 8 bases line up with TRBD1. This CDR3 has 14 amino acids. Germline V gene data show CDR1 as MDHEN and CDR2 as SYDVKM. Trimming cost V 6 bases and J 4 bases; bases outside gene matches: 5. CDR3 DNA sequence: TGTGCCAGCAGACCAGGGGGCTCCGGAAACACCATATATTTT. This codes for CASRPGGSGNTIYF.

The chain links TRBV14 to TRBJ1-4; a possible D gene is TRBD1 (5 bases). CDR3 length: 14 residues. V was trimmed by 0 bases and J by 8 bases, leaving 10 bases between them. The germline V gene has CDR1 SGHDN and CDR2 FVKESK. In DNA form, the CDR3 reads TGTGCCAGCAGCCAAGATCGAAGGGGCGAAAAACTGTTTTTT. Protein: CASSQDRRGEKLFF.

V is TRBV11-3 and J is TRBJ2-3; D uncertain. The CDR3 is 12 amino acids. Germline values: CDR1 SGHNT, CDR2 YENEEA. V was cut by 6 bases and J by 4 bases, with 8 bases left in between. The DNA for the CDR3 is TGTGCCAGCAGTGTAGATGCAGATACGCAGTATTTT. Protein sequence: CASSVDADTQYF.

The J gene is TRBJ2-7, the V gene TRBV6-5, with 7 positions matching TRBD1. There are 15 residues in the CDR3. CDR1 and CDR2 (germline): MNHEY, SVGAGI. After removal of 0 bases from V and 2 bases from J, the junction contained 4 bases not matched to a gene. The DNA for the CDR3 is TGTGCCAGCAGTTACTCGGCAGGGGGTGCCTACGAGCAGTACTTC. This translates into CASSYSAGGAYEQYF.

The chain carries TRBV14 and TRBJ2-3; D remains ambiguous. Germline values: CDR1 SGHDN, CDR2 FVKESK. This CDR3 region has 13 residues. The V gene lost 0 bases and the J gene lost 5 bases, with 6 bases spanning the gap. The CDR3 DNA is TGTGCCAGCAGCCAAGATTTCGTAGATACGCAGTATTTT. Translation gives CASSQDFVDTQYF. Full variable domain (missing parts from reference TRBV14 and TRBJ2-3): EAGVTQFPSHSVIEKGQTVTLRCDPISGHDNLYWYRRVMGKEIKFLLHFVKESKQDESGMPNNRFLAERTGGTYSTLKVQPAELEDSGVYFCASSQDFVDTQYFGPGTRLTVL.

The chain has TRBV30 and TRBJ2-3; TRBD2 might be the D (6 bases). V was pared by 2 bases and J by 5 bases, with 17 bases between. The CDR3 loop spans 15 amino acids. Germline V gives CDR1 GTSNPN, CDR2 SVGIG (reference sequence). CDR3: CAWSYVRGSGDTQYF. CDR3 DNA sequence: TGTGCCTGGAGTTATGTACGGGGGTCGGGAGATACGCAGTATTTT. Full variable domain (rest looked up from reference TRBV30 and TRBJ2-3): SQTIHQWPATLVQPVGSPLSLECTVEGTSNPNLYWYRQAAGRGLQLLFYSVGIGQISSEVPQNLSASRPQDRQFILSSKKLLLSDSGFYLCAWSYVRGSGDTQYFGPGTRLTVL.

This sequence joins TRBV4-2 and TRBJ1-1; 7 bases agree with TRBD1. Germline CDR1 and CDR2: LGHNA and YNFKEQ. This CDR3 region has 15 residues. V shed 3 bases and J 4 bases; nucleotides not matched to a gene: 8. CDR3 nucleotide sequence: TGTGCCAGCAGCCAGACGAGGGGGCGGGGCACTGAAGCTTTCTTT. Translating it yields CASSQTRGRGTEAFF.

This chain connects TRBV19 to TRBJ2-5, with TRBD1 identical over 9 bases. Germline V gives CDR1 LNHDA, CDR2 SQIVND (reference sequence). V was clipped by 5 bases and J by 3 bases; unmatched bases: 10. The CDR3 is made up of 16 amino acids. CDR3 region: CASSAWRDRVEETQYF. The CDR3 DNA reads as TGTGCCAGTAGTGCCTGGCGGGACAGGGTTGAAGAGACCCAGTACTTC.

This rearrangement joins TRBV14 to TRBJ1-1; 7 bases match TRBD1. The V gene end was trimmed by 4 bases and the J gene end by 4 bases; junction bases not matched to a gene: 12. The CDR3 spans 16 residues. The germline gives CDR1 SGHDN, CDR2 FVKESK. CDR3 protein: CASSRPTRQGPTEAFF. The CDR3 DNA reads as TGTGCCAGCAGCCGACCTACCAGACAGGGCCCCACTGAAGCTTTCTTT.

This CDR3 is CASSLTGENEQFF. Written as DNA, the CDR3 is TGTGCCAGCAGCCTTACAGGGGAGAATGAGCAGTTCTTC. The rearrangement uses TRBV4-2 and TRBJ2-1; 7 nucleotides match TRBD1. The CDR3 runs to 13 residues. CDR1 LGHNA and CDR2 YNFKEQ come from the germline V gene. V gave up 4 bases and J gave up 7 bases; unmatched junction bases: 4.